The rows below give T cell receptor beta chains drawn from one sample of a study of blood T cells in healthy people across ages. TCRdb redid the calling of the 5' RACE reads with MiXCR, one entry per CDR3 protein. The sample lists just under 750,000 distinct CDR3 sequences, 22% occurring once. The sample comprised blood. The receptors were sampled from a man between 65 and 85 years old in good health. Each CDR3 is given with its conserved first and last residue. Clone size is given for some rows only: seen once, a few or many times, or a class if the clone is expanded.

clone_size j_call v_call cdr3_aa
few TRBJ1-3 TRBV12-3/TRBV12-4 CASSIFGNTIYF
. TRBJ1-4 TRBV28 CASSFWESEKLFF
many TRBJ2-5 TRBV4-3 CASSQDRSKETQYF
. TRBJ2-7 TRBV10-3 CAISDTGDSSYEQYF
. TRBJ1-5 TRBV5-5 CASSLWGDNSNQPQHF
. . TRBV7-9 CASSLVGQGLGSEQYF
. TRBJ1-3 TRBV10-3 CAIRDQTVSGNTIYF
few TRBJ2-1 TRBV7-9 CASSLRGTDTDNEQFF
. . TRBV20-1 CSANPTGGSYEQYF
few TRBJ1-4 TRBV5-1 CASSFQDNEKLFF
. TRBJ1-1 TRBV20-1 CSAPLPRSNTEAFF
. TRBJ2-1 TRBV24-1 CATSDSQAPAGSSF
. TRBJ2-3 TRBV18 CASSPPASGAPNTDTQYF
. TRBJ2-5 TRBV19 CASSRDTGETQYF
. TRBJ1-4 TRBV28 CASRSWGDTEKLFF
. TRBJ1-4 TRBV10-3 CAIGDGATTNEKLFF
. TRBJ2-7 TRBV12-5 CASGKDRLITYEQSF
few TRBJ2-5 TRBV18 CASSPQKKETQYF
. TRBJ1-1 TRBV18 CASSPSGWENTEAFF
few TRBJ2-5 TRBV11-1 CASSLGDPLAQYF
few TRBJ2-3 TRBV6-2/TRBV6-3 CASSYRGDTQYF